The 23 T cell receptor beta chains below were found in one sample sequenced in a study of OX40 agonist ivuxolimab in advanced cancers. The protocol was immunoSEQ multiplex PCR, while the TCRdb copy is restricted to in-frame clones and leaves out a portion. The sample lists around 69,000 clones, 83% occurring once. This specimen consisted of CD4+ or CD8+ T cells sorted from blood, obtained in a trial of the OX40 agonist ivuxolimab. Source of these receptors: an adult with an advanced solid tumor such as melanoma, head and neck, liver or kidney cancer.

The chain couples TRBV10-2 to TRBJ2-3, with D perhaps TRBD1 (6 bases). Germline V lookup: CDR1 WSHSY, CDR2 SAAADI. The length of the CDR3 is 12 residues. Trimming removed 4 bases from V and 5 bases from J, with 7 bases in between. This CDR3 is CASSAGVDTQYF. CDR3 DNA: TGCGCCAGCAGTGCAGGGGTAGATACGCAGTATTTT.

Only one count was recorded for this clone. The chain uses TRBV25-1 and TRBJ1-1, with unresolved D. With 9 bases removed from V and 8 bases from J, the gap between germline ends came to 13 bases. The CDR3 extends over 11 amino acids. Germline assignment: CDR1 MGHDK and CDR2 SYGVNS. The CDR3, as DNA: TGTGCCAGTTGTCGGGCCTCGGAAGCTTTCTTT. Amino acid sequence: CASCRASEAFF.

The V and J genes are TRBV5-6 and TRBJ2-3, with 8 bases fitting TRBD1. This CDR3 has 17 amino acids. Germline CDR1 and CDR2: SGHDT and YYEEEE. Losses at the gene ends were 1 base for V and 2 bases for J; bases not matched to a gene: 9. CDR3: CASSLRRTGSFTDTQYF. The CDR3 DNA sequence: TGTGCCAGCAGCTTGAGGAGGACAGGGTCATTCACAGATACGCAGTATTTT.

V is TRBV7-6 and J is TRBJ2-2; 10 nucleotides line up with TRBD2. The V and J ends lost 0 bases and 9 bases, in that order; junction bases with no gene match: 13. Germline CDR1 SGHVS, CDR2 FNYEAQ. This CDR3 contains 18 residues. The DNA for the CDR3 is TGTGCCAGCAGCTTAGCTAGCGGGGGGCCCAACGACGTCTGGGAGCTGTTTTTT. Translated, it gives CASSLASGGPNDVWELFF. Using reference TRBV7-6 and TRBJ2-2 for the parts outside the CDR3, the full variable domain is GAGVSQSPRYKVTKRGQDVALRCDPISGHVSLYWYRQALGQGPEFLTYFNYEAQQDKSGLPNDRFSAERPEGSISTLTIQRTEQRDSAMYRCASSLASGGPNDVWELFFGEGSRLTVL.

The chain recombines TRBV6-6 with TRBJ2-3, with D unclear. Trimming took 6 bases from V and 1 from J, leaving 8 bases between them. The V gene's germline CDR1 is MNHNY and CDR2 SVGAGI (reference sequence). The CDR3 covers 13 residues. CDR3 amino acids: CASSPPGTDTQYF. The CDR3 DNA follows: TGTGCCAGCAGCCCGCCTGGCACAGATACGCAGTATTTT.

The rearrangement joins TRBV7-9 to TRBJ2-3, with D possibly being TRBD2 (6 bases). CDR1 is SEHNR, CDR2 FQNEAQ, per germline (reference sequence). Trimming left V 3 bases short and J 4 bases short, with 11 bases between. The CDR3 spans 14 residues. This chain's CDR3 is CASSLAGIADTQYF. The CDR3 DNA reads as TGTGCCAGCAGCTTGGCGGGAATTGCAGATACGCAGTATTTT.

This clone has just a few counts. V gene TRBV6-6 combines with J gene TRBJ1-5; D possibly corresponds to TRBD1 (5 bases). This CDR3 is built from 13 residues. Trimming took 5 bases from V and 6 from J, leaving 11 bases between them. Germline values: CDR1 MNHNY, CDR2 SVGAGI (reference sequence). The DNA of the CDR3 is TGTGCCAGCAGTACCCTTCAGGGTCAGCCCCAGCATTTT. It is translated as CASSTLQGQPQHF.

The DNA for the CDR3 is TGCGCCAGTCGACTGACTGCTGGAAACACCATATATTTT. Its protein is CASRLTAGNTIYF. The chain employs TRBV10-2 and TRBJ1-3; D gene uncertain. The CDR3 has 13 residues. Germline V gene data show CDR1 as WSHSY and CDR2 as SAAADI. Trimming removed 9 bases from V and 2 bases from J, with 11 bases in between.

Notes on this clone: Other DNA sequences in the sample encode the same CDR3. V is TRBV5-1 and J is TRBJ2-5; 7 bases match TRBD1. CDR1 and CDR2 (germline): SGHRS, YFSETQ. There are 13 residues in the CDR3. After removal of 2 bases from V and 4 bases from J, the junction contained 2 bases not matched to a gene. CDR3 coding DNA: TGCGCCAGCAGCTTAGCAGGGGGAGAGACCCAGTACTTC. Its translation: CASSLAGGETQYF.

This chain joins TRBV7-2 and TRBJ2-3; D uncertain. The germline V gene encodes CDR1 SGHTA and CDR2 FQGNSA. V gave up 5 bases and J gave up 8 bases, with 14 bases separating them. This CDR3 contains 13 residues. The CDR3 DNA follows: TGTGCCAGCAGCCTAAGGATGTCGGGTACGCAGTATTTT. Protein: CASSLRMSGTQYF.

A single count supports this clone. The chain combines TRBV5-4 with TRBJ1-2; D ambiguous. The CDR3 runs to 15 residues. V was trimmed by 0 bases and J by 8 bases, leaving 17 bases between them. From germline, CDR1 is SGHNT and CDR2 YYREEE (reference sequence). The CDR3 is CASSLGPGSRSGYTF. The DNA of the CDR3 is TGTGCCAGCAGCTTGGGGCCTGGTAGTAGGTCAGGCTACACCTTC.

The rearrangement joins TRBV10-3 to TRBJ2-5, with D possibly matching TRBD1 (6 bases). CDR3 length equals 13 residues. V was trimmed by 3 bases and J by 9 bases, leaving 14 bases between them. The V gene's germline CDR1 is ENHRY and CDR2 SYGVKD. Here the CDR3 DNA reads TGTGCCATCAGTGAACAGGGTCGTGGGGCCCAGTACTTC. Amino acid sequence: CAISEQGRGAQYF.

As concerns this clone: Other nucleotide sequences from this sample produce the same CDR3. The rearrangement uses TRBV7-9 and TRBJ1-2; TRBD1 aligns across 8 bases. V lost 3 bases and J lost 6; bases outside the gene matches: 3. CDR3 length: 13 amino acids. In germline, CDR1 is SEHNR, CDR2 FQNEAQ (reference sequence). The CDR3 loop reads CASSFGTGDGYTF. DNA for the CDR3: TGTGCCAGCAGCTTTGGGACAGGCGATGGCTACACCTTC. The entire variable domain, with the rest obtained from reference TRBV7-9 and TRBJ1-2, is as follows: DTGVSQNPRHKITKRGQNVTFRCDPISEHNRLYWYRQTLGQGPEFLTYFQNEAQLEKSRLLSDRFSAERPKGSFSTLEIQRTEQGDSAMYLCASSFGTGDGYTFGSGTRLTVV.

V and J are TRBV19 and TRBJ2-2; unclear D gene. This CDR3 contains 14 residues. The germline V gene has CDR1 LNHDA and CDR2 SQIVND (reference sequence). The ends were cut back, 3 bases at V and 1 base at J, with 6 bases in the middle. DNA for the CDR3: TGTGCCAGTAGTATCCGGCAGAACACCGGGGAGCTGTTTTTT. Translating gives CASSIRQNTGELFF. The full variable domain, with the rest looked up from reference TRBV19 and TRBJ2-2, is DGGITQSPKYLFRKEGQNVTLSCEQNLNHDAMYWYRQDPGQGLRLIYYSQIVNDFQKGDIAEGYSVSREKKESFPLTVTSAQKNPTAFYLCASSIRQNTGELFFGEGSRLTVL.

The gene calls are TRBV15 and TRBJ2-5; 9 positions match TRBD1. After removal of 0 bases from V and 3 bases from J, the junction contained 8 bases not matched to a gene. The germline gives CDR1 LNHNV, CDR2 YYDKDF (reference sequence). There are 17 residues in the CDR3. The CDR3 is CATSREWTGATKETQYF. The CDR3, as DNA: TGTGCCACCAGCAGAGAATGGACAGGGGCGACTAAAGAGACCCAGTACTTC.

The chain combines TRBV30 with TRBJ2-5, with D possibly matching TRBD2 (5 bases). V was trimmed by 7 bases and J by 0 bases, leaving 18 bases between them. The CDR3 is made up of 15 amino acids. Germline CDR1 is GTSNPN and CDR2 is SVGIG (reference sequence). The CDR3 nucleotides are TGTGCCTTGGAAGCGGCGGGCTGGTACCAAGAGACCCAGTACTTC. Protein: CALEAAGWYQETQYF.

The chain couples TRBV18 to TRBJ2-3; a weak D match, TRBD1 (6 bases). The CDR3 covers 13 residues. Germline V gene sequence: CDR1 KGHSH, CDR2 LQKENI. The germline V and J ends were trimmed by 4 bases and 7 bases, with 12 bases remaining between them. This CDR3 reads CASSLQDRYTQYF. DNA of the CDR3: TGTGCCAGCTCACTACAAGACAGGTATACGCAGTATTTT.

This chain joins TRBV10-3 and TRBJ1-1; 7 bases are a match to TRBD1. The germline CDR1 and CDR2 sequences are ENHRY and SYGVKD. Unmatched junction bases numbered 12, after V lost 4 bases and J lost 1 base. There are 17 residues in the CDR3. The CDR3 region has the DNA TGTGCCATCAGTGCCAAGACAGGGTTTGGACGGAACACTGAAGCTTTCTTT. It specifies CAISAKTGFGRNTEAFF.

The V call is TRBV29-1, the J call TRBJ2-1; D call uncertain. The CDR3 covers 10 residues. Germline V gene sequence: CDR1 SQVTM, CDR2 ANQGSEA. V lost 6 bases and J 4 bases, leaving 4 bases between the germline ends. The CDR3 is CSVWYNEQFF. The CDR3 nucleotides read TGCAGCGTATGGTACAATGAGCAGTTCTTC.

The chain has TRBV29-1 and TRBJ2-5; D gene unclear. This CDR3 is 12 amino acids long. CDR1 and CDR2 from the germline V gene are SQVTM and ANQGSEA. The V gene lost 3 bases and the J gene lost 5 bases, with 10 bases spanning the gap. The CDR3 DNA is TGCAGCGTTGACGTCCTTGAGGAGACCCAGTACTTC. It specifies CSVDVLEETQYF.

The chain couples TRBV6-1 to TRBJ1-2; D ambiguous. The CDR3 contains 13 residues. V lost 3 bases and J lost 8, with 13 bases in between. CDR1 is MNHNS, CDR2 SASEGT, per germline. This CDR3 reads CASSEGRVRGYTF. As DNA, the CDR3 is TGTGCCAGCAGTGAGGGGAGGGTAAGGGGCTACACCTTC.

The V and J genes are TRBV30 and TRBJ1-1; D gene uncertain. Trimming took 0 bases from V and 4 from J, leaving 12 bases between them. The CDR3 runs to 14 residues. Germline V gene sequence: CDR1 GTSNPN, CDR2 SVGIG (reference sequence). The CDR3 sequence: CAWSVPPRITEAFF. Here the CDR3 DNA reads TGTGCCTGGAGTGTCCCCCCCAGGATCACTGAAGCTTTCTTT.

The chain joins TRBV9 to TRBJ2-1, with 7 bases matching TRBD2. Trimming at V came to 3 bases and at J to 7 bases, leaving 7 bases not matched to a gene. This CDR3 has 14 residues. CDR1 and CDR2 from the germline V gene are SGDLS and YYNGEE. The CDR3 spells CASSERLAQNEQFF. CDR3 bases: TGTGCCAGCAGCGAGCGACTAGCTCAGAATGAGCAGTTCTTC.